Listed below are T cell receptor beta chains from one sample, sequenced in a study of identical twins. MiXCR, applied by TCRdb to the 5' RACE reads, yields one record per CDR3 protein. Among some 590,000 distinct CDR3 sequences listed, approximately 10% were seen once. This sample also belongs to another study, concerning yellow fever vaccine responses in identical twins.

Material for sequencing was PBMCs. These receptors all come from a woman aged 18-29 years in good health. Each CDR3 is given with its conserved first and last residue. D genes are given only for firm matches. The size of a clone is reported for some rows only, either as once, few or many, or as a class for expanded clones.

J gene	V gene	D gene	CDR3 length	clone size	CDR3 protein	CDR3 DNA
TRBJ2-7	TRBV20-1	-	17	-	CSARDLSAEKTTYEQYF	TGCAGTGCTAGAGATCTTTCCGCTGAGAAAACCACCTACGAGCAGTACTTC
TRBJ2-1	TRBV7-2	TRBD2	13	few	CASSLMGTSGQFF	TGTGCCAGCAGCCTAATGGGGACTAGCGGGCAGTTCTTC
TRBJ2-1	TRBV7-7	TRBD2	17	few	CASSLNSGRGPYNEQFF	TGTGCTAGCAGCCTAAATAGCGGGAGAGGGCCCTACAATGAGCAGTTCTTC
TRBJ1-1	TRBV9	-	15	many	CASSVDPGANNEAFF	TGTGCCAGCAGCGTAGATCCGGGGGCGAATAATGAAGCTTTCTTT
TRBJ2-7	TRBV25-1	-	15	few	CASSERALQPYEQYF	TGTGCCAGCAGTGAACGGGCCCTACAGCCCTACGAGCAGTACTTC
TRBJ2-3	TRBV12-3/TRBV12-4	-	15	many	CASSFLAGREDTQYF	TGTGCCAGCAGTTTCTTGGCAGGGAGAGAGGATACGCAGTATTTT
TRBJ2-3	TRBV12-3/TRBV12-4	TRBD2	18	-	CASSPRDSGGIRADTQYF	TGTGCCAGCAGTCCCAGGGATAGCGGGGGGATACGCGCAGATACGCAGTATTTT
TRBJ1-1	TRBV20-1	-	13	few	CSASNYMNTEAFF	TGCAGTGCTTCTAATTACATGAACACTGAAGCTTTCTTT
TRBJ1-2	TRBV5-5	-	13	few	CASSLERGDGYTF	TGTGCCAGCAGCTTGGAAAGGGGAGATGGCTACACCTTC
TRBJ2-5	TRBV5-1	-	15	-	CASSSKWDIQETQYF	TGCGCCAGCAGCTCCAAGTGGGATATCCAAGAGACCCAGTACTTC
TRBJ1-6	TRBV14	TRBD1	15	few	CASSQRGQANSPLHF	TGTGCCAGCAGCCAGCGCGGACAGGCGAATTCACCCCTCCACTTT
TRBJ2-1	TRBV12-3/TRBV12-4	TRBD2	13	many	CASTSGGAIEQFF	TGTGCCAGCACTTCCGGGGGGGCTATCGAGCAGTTCTTC
TRBJ1-1	TRBV28	-	14	few	CASSSTPHRAEAFF	TGTGCCAGCTCGTCAACCCCCCACAGGGCTGAAGCTTTCTTT
TRBJ2-1	TRBV5-1	TRBD1	15	many	CASSFGQGSNNEQFF	TGCGCCAGCAGCTTCGGACAGGGAAGCAACAATGAGCAGTTCTTC
TRBJ2-1	TRBV4-3	-	17	few	CASSAHLVLSSYNEQFF	TGCGCCAGCAGCGCCCACTTGGTCCTGAGCTCCTACAATGAGCAGTTCTTC
TRBJ2-7	TRBV7-9	-	13	-	CASSSGPIDEQYF	TGTGCCAGCAGCTCGGGGCCTATTGACGAGCAGTACTTC
TRBJ2-7	TRBV11-2	-	18	once	CASSPAGEVLTRSYEQYF	TGTGCCAGCAGTCCAGCGGGTGAGGTTCTAACCCGAAGCTACGAGCAGTACTTC
TRBJ2-1	TRBV11-2	TRBD2	16	many	CASSNLGLAGSNEQFF	TGTGCCAGCAGCAACCTAGGACTAGCGGGCAGCAATGAGCAGTTCTTC
TRBJ2-1	TRBV9	TRBD2	19	-	CASSVEYMGGAGAPNEQFF	TGTGCCAGCAGCGTAGAGTATATGGGAGGAGCGGGGGCCCCCAATGAGCAGTTCTTC
TRBJ2-7	TRBV15	TRBD1	14	-	CATSRVGQSYEQYF	TGTGCCACCAGCAGAGTGGGACAGAGCTACGAGCAGTACTTC
TRBJ2-1	TRBV5-5	TRBD2	15	few	CASSQVAGLIYEQFF	TGTGCCAGCAGCCAAGTAGCGGGCCTTATATATGAGCAGTTCTTC
TRBJ2-2	TRBV7-3	TRBD2	15	few	CASSERGGGPGELFF	TGTGCCAGCAGCGAGCGGGGGGGCGGCCCCGGGGAGCTGTTTTTT
TRBJ1-2	TRBV24-1	TRBD1	15	many	CATSDGDREYYGYTF	TGTGCCACCAGTGATGGGGACAGGGAGTACTATGGCTACACCTTC
TRBJ1-4	TRBV7-2	-	16	many	CASSLGFRRENEKLFF	TGTGCCAGCAGCTTAGGTTTTAGGAGGGAGAATGAAAAACTGTTTTTT
TRBJ2-3	TRBV25-1	-	15	-	CASSESPRLTSTQYF	TGTGCCAGCAGTGAATCCCCCCGACTGACAAGTACGCAGTATTTT
TRBJ2-1	TRBV18	-	13	many	CASSPPGVDEQFF	TGTGCCAGCTCACCACCCGGGGTGGATGAGCAGTTCTTC
TRBJ2-1	TRBV12-5	TRBD1	19	few	CASGLVRGQGFLSHNEQFF	TGTGCTAGTGGTTTGGTACGGGGACAGGGGTTTTTATCCCACAATGAGCAGTTCTTC
TRBJ2-2	TRBV29-1	TRBD2	13	many	CSVEGGFSRELFF	TGCAGCGTTGAGGGAGGGTTTAGTAGGGAGCTGTTTTTT
TRBJ2-7	TRBV4-3	-	14	few	CASSQEAFLWEQYF	TGCGCCAGCAGCCAAGAAGCCTTCCTCTGGGAGCAGTACTTC
TRBJ2-1	TRBV6-4	TRBD2	14	-	CASSVAGGPGEQFF	TGTGCCAGCAGTGTTGCGGGAGGGCCGGGTGAGCAGTTCTTC
TRBJ2-1	TRBV9	TRBD1	15	few	CASSVGQGFGYEQFF	TGTGCCAGCAGCGTGGGACAGGGCTTTGGTTATGAGCAGTTCTTC
TRBJ1-2	TRBV7-2	-	11	-	CASGRTYGYTF	TGTGCCAGTGGACGGACCTATGGCTACACCTTC
TRBJ2-7	TRBV6-1	-	13	many	CASSVVGSYEQYF	TGTGCCAGCAGTGTGGTTGGTTCCTACGAGCAGTACTTC
TRBJ2-5	TRBV3-1	TRBD2	15	many	CASSHRAGGKETQYF	TGTGCCAGCAGCCACAGAGCGGGGGGCAAAGAGACCCAGTACTTC
TRBJ2-7	TRBV7-9	TRBD1	12	few	CASSPSRGQGHF	TGTGCCAGCAGCCCATCGAGGGGACAGGGGCACTTC
TRBJ2-2	TRBV24-1	-	15	few	CATSESRGITGELFF	TGTGCCACCAGTGAGAGCAGGGGAATCACCGGGGAGCTGTTTTTT
TRBJ2-7	TRBV27	-	16	many	CASSWEGATNTYEQYF	TGTGCCAGCAGTTGGGAGGGGGCGACGAATACCTACGAGCAGTACTTC
TRBJ2-5	TRBV15	TRBD2	14	few	CATSRGTGRATQYF	TGTGCCACCAGCAGAGGTACCGGGAGGGCGACCCAGTACTTC
TRBJ2-1	TRBV6-5	TRBD1	14	-	CASSYSPGQGTQFF	TGTGCCAGCAGTTACTCCCCAGGACAGGGCACGCAGTTCTTC
TRBJ2-1	TRBV20-1	-	13	-	CSAPRGGRNEQFF	TGCAGTGCTCCGAGGGGGGGTCGGAATGAGCAGTTCTTC
TRBJ2-3	TRBV3-1	-	14	many	CASSVRPRGDTQYF	TGTGCCAGCAGCGTGAGGCCCCGGGGTGATACGCAGTATTTT
TRBJ2-7	TRBV3-1	TRBD1	15	-	CASSQRGRRRDEQYF	TGTGCCAGCAGCCAAAGGGGGCGGCGGCGGGACGAGCAGTACTTC
TRBJ2-3	TRBV7-2	TRBD2	16	few	CASSWTSGGASDTQYF	TGTGCCAGCAGCTGGACTAGCGGAGGAGCGTCAGATACGCAGTATTTT
TRBJ2-1	TRBV6-5	-	15	-	CASSSSGAHYNEQFF	TGTGCCAGCAGTTCCTCGGGAGCTCACTACAATGAGCAGTTCTTC
TRBJ2-7	TRBV15	-	17	-	CATSRESGLAGAHEQYF	TGTGCCACCAGCAGAGAGAGCGGTCTGGCAGGGGCCCACGAGCAGTACTTC
TRBJ2-7	TRBV7-9	-	13	few	CASSHQGFYEQYF	TGTGCCAGCAGTCACCAGGGGTTCTACGAGCAGTACTTC
TRBJ2-5	TRBV20-1	TRBD2	13	-	CSAVAGGEETQYF	TGCAGTGCTGTAGCGGGGGGCGAAGAGACCCAGTACTTC
TRBJ2-7	TRBV6-5	TRBD1	15	many	CASSHPQGLVYEQYF	TGTGCCAGCAGTCACCCACAGGGGCTCGTCTACGAGCAGTACTTC
TRBJ1-1	TRBV5-5	-	12	-	CASSVKGTEAFF	TGTGCCAGCAGCGTGAAGGGAACTGAAGCTTTCTTT
TRBJ2-1	TRBV7-9	-	12	many	CASSPPLNEQFF	TGTGCCAGCAGCCCTCCGTTAAATGAGCAGTTCTTC
TRBJ2-1	TRBV15	TRBD2	15	many	CATSKKRGVYNEQFF	TGTGCCACCAGCAAGAAGCGGGGGGTCTACAATGAGCAGTTCTTC
TRBJ1-2	TRBV12-3/TRBV12-4	-	15	few	CASSSSGLELYGYTF	TGTGCCAGCAGTTCCTCGGGACTGGAACTCTATGGCTACACCTTC